The table lists the clone carrying this T cell receptor beta chain with a count of one. The protocol was immunoSEQ multiplex PCR, while the TCRdb copy is restricted to in-frame clones and leaves out a portion. The table shows about 75,000 clones, with around 97% occurring only once. The entry originates in a study of technical replicates of blood from a few donors. The CDR3 consists of 17 residues. Germline V lookup: CDR1 LNHDA, CDR2 SQIVND (reference sequence). V was pared by 4 bases and J by 4 bases, with 10 bases of the junction left unmatched. Sequenced sample: T cells isolated from PBMCs. V and J are TRBV19 and TRBJ2-2; 9 bases are a match to TRBD1. This TCR was sampled from a human donor in good health. The CDR3 is CASSTSPGTGLTGELFF. As DNA, the CDR3 is TGTGCCAGTAGTACTAGTCCCGGGACAGGGCTCACCGGGGAGCTGTTTTTT.